Below, 12 T cell receptor beta chains from the same sample are listed, as sequenced in a study of blood T cell repertoires in COVID-19. The method was immunoSEQ multiplex PCR; TCRdb's version includes in-frame clones alone and lacks a portion of them. The sample yields tens of thousands of clones, more than 90% seen once. The source material was peripheral blood. The receptors derive from a middle-aged man with COVID-19, enrolled during active disease.

The chain couples TRBV6-6 to TRBJ1-1; 7 bases agree with TRBD1. The CDR3 covers 13 residues. CDR1 and CDR2 from the germline V gene are MNHNY and SVGAGI (reference sequence). The junction had 6 bases not matched to a gene; V was cut back by 4 bases and J by 7 bases. CDR3 sequence: CASSSNDRVEAFF. The CDR3 region has the DNA TGTGCCAGCAGTTCAAATGACAGGGTTGAAGCTTTCTTT.

V gene TRBV5-1 combines with J gene TRBJ2-3, with 7 bases matching TRBD1. The CDR3 has 14 residues. The J segment lost 5 bases and the V segment lost 4 bases, leaving 7 bases of the junction unmatched. The germline CDR1 and CDR2 sequences are SGHRS and YFSETQ. CDR3 coding DNA: TGCGCCAGCAGCCCAGGGACAGCGAGAGATACGCAGTATTTT. Encoded protein: CASSPGTARDTQYF.

This clone occurred a few times. The genes are TRBV2 and TRBJ2-1; TRBD2 matches 13 bases. In germline, CDR1 is SNHLY, CDR2 FYNNEI. V was clipped by 2 bases and J by 9 bases; unmatched bases: 7. This CDR3 spans 16 amino acids. The CDR3 region has the DNA TGTGCCAGCAGTGAACTACTAGCGGGAGGGATGGGTGAGCAGTTCTTC. Protein product: CASSELLAGGMGEQFF.

The V gene is TRBV5-4, the J gene TRBJ1-1; 7 bases align to TRBD1. With 2 bases clipped from V and 4 bases from J, the junction kept 11 bases outside the gene matches. Germline loops: CDR1 SGHNT, CDR2 YYREEE (reference sequence). The CDR3 extends over 16 amino acids. The CDR3 spells CASSFGHTGASTEAFF. As DNA, the CDR3 is TGTGCCAGCAGCTTTGGGCATACAGGGGCGAGCACTGAAGCTTTCTTT.

The V and J genes are TRBV18 and TRBJ1-3; D unclear. V was trimmed by 3 bases and J by 0 bases, leaving 21 bases between them. Germline CDR1 is KGHSH and CDR2 is LQKENI. This CDR3 contains 19 residues. CDR3 nucleotides: TGTGCCAGCTCACCCCTTCCATTGACGGAAACTAACTCTGGAAACACCATATATTTT. Amino acids: CASSPLPLTETNSGNTIYF.

The CDR3 spells CASSHSKGDRSYEQYF. The CDR3 coding sequence is TGTGCCAGCAGCCATTCCAAAGGGGACAGGTCCTACGAGCAGTACTTC. The V gene is TRBV4-2, the J gene TRBJ2-7, with 8 bases identical to TRBD1. In germline, CDR1 is LGHNA, CDR2 YNFKEQ. The V and J ends lost 3 bases and 1 base, in that order; junction bases with no gene match: 8. The CDR3 extends over 16 amino acids.

This clone was counted a single time. V and J are TRBV10-3 and TRBJ2-7; weak D call: TRBD2 (7 bases). The CDR3 is 14 residues long. Looked up from germline, CDR1 is ENHRY and CDR2 is SYGVKD. Trimming took off 2 bases at V and 5 bases at J, with 13 bases between the two ends. In nucleotides, the CDR3 is TGTGCCATCAGTGAGAAACAGGGAGGGGACGAGCAGTACTTC. Encoded protein: CAISEKQGGDEQYF.

The J gene is TRBJ2-7, the V gene TRBV27, with a weak D call TRBD1 (5 bases). CDR3 length: 15 amino acids. Looked up from germline, CDR1 is MNHEY and CDR2 is SMNVEV (reference sequence). V shed 4 bases and J shed 6 bases, with 19 bases lying between them. CDR3 coding DNA: TGTGCCAGCAGTTCGCCCCCTGGCAGGGTAAGCGAGCAGTACTTC. Protein: CASSSPPGRVSEQYF.

This rearrangement joins TRBV4-2 to TRBJ2-6; 10 bases fit TRBD2. CDR3 length equals 17 residues. The ends lost 4 bases at V and 4 bases at J; junction bases unmatched: 7. Germline V lookup: CDR1 LGHNA, CDR2 YNFKEQ. The CDR3 is CASSPRLAGAGANVLTF. The CDR3 nucleotides are TGTGCCAGCAGCCCCCGTCTAGCGGGAGCCGGGGCCAACGTCCTGACTTTC.

The chain combines TRBV4-1 with TRBJ1-5; D might be TRBD1 (5 bases). The CDR3 sequence is 15 residues long. The germline CDR1 and CDR2 sequences are MGHRA and YSYEKL. V was pared by 0 bases and J by 6 bases, with 12 bases between. The CDR3 spells CASSQDQGAFQPQHF. The CDR3 DNA is TGCGCCAGCAGCCAAGATCAAGGGGCCTTTCAGCCCCAGCATTTT.

The chain couples TRBV4-2 to TRBJ2-7; TRBD2 agrees at 9 bases. Germline loops: CDR1 LGHNA, CDR2 YNFKEQ. V lost 4 bases and J lost 2; bases outside the gene matches: 9. This CDR3 is built from 16 residues. CDR3 coding DNA: TGTGCCAGCAGCCCCAATCCGGGACTAGCCGCCTACGAGCAGTACTTC. It is translated as CASSPNPGLAAYEQYF.

The count of this clone is one. This chain links TRBV24-1 with TRBJ2-7; 11 positions agree with TRBD1. Germline loops: CDR1 KGHDR, CDR2 SFDVKD. The CDR3 sequence is 13 residues long. V was clipped by 9 bases and J by 6 bases; unmatched bases: 6. The chain's CDR3 is CATGQGATSEQYF. The CDR3 DNA sequence: TGTGCCACCGGACAGGGGGCTACGAGCGAGCAGTACTTC.